The 26 T cell receptor beta chains below come from one sample, sequenced in a study of blood T cell repertoires in COVID-19 (dated by TCRdb to 2018 to 2021). The library relied on the immunoSEQ multiplex PCR assay. TCRdb's version of the immuneACCESS table is confined to in-frame rearrangements and falls short of the full clone set. An unresolved V gene accounts for under half of the shortfall where checked; the remainder is of unknown origin. Here the sample has approximately 90,000 clones; roughly 80% occur a single time. The top ten clones comprise 15% to 20% of the sample. Sequencing was carried out using peripheral blood. These receptors originate from a woman of 80 years or more with acute or convalescent COVID-19.

The chain joins TRBV18 to TRBJ1-1; D gene unclear. The CDR3 consists of 15 residues. The germline V and J ends were trimmed by 3 bases and 0 bases, with 11 bases remaining between them. CDR1 is KGHSH, CDR2 LQKENI, per germline. CDR3 amino acids: CASSPGGLMNTEAFF. The CDR3 region has the DNA TGTGCCAGCTCACCCGGAGGCTTAATGAACACTGAAGCTTTCTTT. Filled out from reference TRBV18 and TRBJ1-1, the complete variable domain reads NAGVMQNPRHLVRRRGQEARLRCSPMKGHSHVYWYRQLPEEGLKFMVYLQKENIIDESGMPKERFSAEFPKEGPSILRIQQVVRGDSAAYFCASSPGGLMNTEAFFGQGTRLTVV.

CDR3 amino acids: CASSETASSYNEQFF. In DNA form, the CDR3 reads TGTGCCAGTAGTGAAACGGCTAGCTCCTACAATGAGCAGTTCTTC. The genes are TRBV19 and TRBJ2-1; D is undetermined. V was cut by 5 bases and J by 0 bases, with 11 bases left in between. This CDR3 contains 15 residues. CDR1 and CDR2 (germline): LNHDA, SQIVND (reference sequence).

The chain is built from TRBV4-1 and TRBJ1-1, with a weak D call TRBD1 (6 bases). The CDR3 consists of 15 residues. Germline V gene data show CDR1 as MGHRA and CDR2 as YSYEKL. Trimming removed 1 base from V and 11 bases from J, with 20 bases in between. The chain's CDR3 is CASSQVGQLNNRAFF. The CDR3, as DNA: TGCGCCAGCAGCCAAGTAGGACAGCTGAACAATAGGGCTTTCTTT.

The rearrangement uses TRBV10-3 and TRBJ2-1; 8 bases align to TRBD2. This CDR3 spans 15 amino acids. Unmatched junction bases numbered 8, after V lost 6 bases and J lost 4 bases. Germline loops: CDR1 ENHRY, CDR2 SYGVKD. CDR3 nucleotide sequence: TGTGCCATCAGGGAACTAGCGGAGTTATACAATGAGCAGTTCTTC. As protein: CAIRELAELYNEQFF.

The V gene is TRBV27, the J gene TRBJ2-3, with D maybe TRBD2 (5 bases). Germline assignment: CDR1 MNHEY and CDR2 SMNVEV (reference sequence). The CDR3 has 11 amino acids. V lost 8 bases to trimming and J lost 5 bases, with 8 bases between them. CDR3 in amino acids: CASFGGDTQYF. The CDR3 coding sequence is TGTGCCAGCTTTGGAGGAGATACGCAGTATTTT.

The chain combines TRBV27 with TRBJ1-1; perhaps TRBD1 as D (6 bases). The germline gives CDR1 MNHEY, CDR2 SMNVEV (reference sequence). CDR3 length equals 14 residues. Trimming left V 6 bases short and J 1 base short, with 12 bases between. The CDR3 reads CASRLGATNTEAFF. CDR3 DNA: TGTGCCAGCAGGCTGGGGGCTACGAACACTGAAGCTTTCTTT.

The rearrangement uses TRBV5-8 and TRBJ1-5; D unclear. The germline V gene has CDR1 SGHTS and CDR2 YDEGEE. Trimming took 1 base from V and 7 from J, leaving 6 bases between them. There are 12 residues in the CDR3. DNA of the CDR3: TGTGCCAGCAGCTTGTGGGCCCAGCCCCAGCATTTT. Its translation is CASSLWAQPQHF.

The chain couples TRBV5-1 to TRBJ1-2; D unresolved. CDR1 and CDR2 from the germline V gene are SGHRS and YFSETQ. The V end was cut by 2 bases, the J end by 4 bases, with 12 bases between. This CDR3 is 14 amino acids long. The CDR3 is CASSFSGVPYGYTF. Here the CDR3 DNA reads TGCGCCAGCAGCTTCTCGGGAGTCCCCTATGGCTACACCTTC. Together with reference TRBV5-1 and TRBJ1-2, the CDR3 gives the full variable domain: KAGVTQTPRYLIKTRGQQVTLSCSPISGHRSVSWYQQTPGQGLQFLFEYFSETQRNKGNFPGRFSGRQFSNSRSEMNVSTLELGDSALYLCASSFSGVPYGYTFGSGTRLTVV.

This clone occurred once. The gene calls are TRBV6-5 and TRBJ2-5, with 7 bases identical to TRBD1. The CDR3 contains 15 residues. Per germline, CDR1 MNHEY and CDR2 SVGAGI. Germline trimming cut 1 base from V and 5 bases from J; bases unmatched to any gene: 7. The CDR3 loop is CASSYWDSSRETQYF. CDR3 DNA sequence: TGTGCCAGCAGTTACTGGGACAGCTCCAGGGAGACCCAGTACTTC.

This chain uses TRBV5-1 with TRBJ2-1; weak D call: TRBD2 (6 bases). This CDR3 has 15 residues. V was clipped by 5 bases and J by 2 bases, with 14 bases between them. CDR1 and CDR2 (germline): SGHRS, YFSETQ. The CDR3, as DNA: TGCGCCAGCAGTCTTGGGGGGTGGGCCTACAATGAGCAGTTCTTC. It is translated as CASSLGGWAYNEQFF.

The V call is TRBV6-5, the J call TRBJ2-5, with 7 bases matching TRBD1. This CDR3 is built from 14 residues. Germline CDR1 reads MNHEY; CDR2 reads SVGAGI. The ends lost 2 bases at V and 5 bases at J; junction bases unmatched: 5. The CDR3 loop reads CASSYDRDSETQYF. The DNA of the CDR3 is TGTGCCAGCAGTTACGACAGGGATTCGGAGACCCAGTACTTC.

The chain has TRBV7-9 and TRBJ2-5; TRBD2 matches at 9 bases. CDR1 SEHNR and CDR2 FQNEAQ come from the germline V gene (reference sequence). V was pared by 0 bases and J by 5 bases, with 4 bases of the junction left unmatched. The length of the CDR3 is 15 residues. The CDR3 DNA follows: TGTGCCAGCAGCTTAGCGGGACTAGCACCGGAGACCCAGTACTTC. Amino acid sequence: CASSLAGLAPETQYF.

This clone was observed a single time. CDR3 residues: CASKEIAVNYEQYF. CDR3 in DNA: TGTGCCAGCAAGGAAATAGCGGTGAACTACGAGCAGTACTTC. V gene TRBV6-5 combines with J gene TRBJ2-7; D is possibly TRBD2 (6 bases). The ends were cut back, 7 bases at V and 3 bases at J, with 16 bases in the middle. The CDR3 consists of 14 residues. Germline CDR1 reads MNHEY; CDR2 reads SVGAGI.

The chain combines TRBV6-5 with TRBJ1-2, with 8 bases lining up with TRBD1. CDR1 and CDR2 from the germline V gene are MNHEY and SVGAGI. The V gene end was trimmed by 5 bases and the J gene end by 8 bases; junction bases not matched to a gene: 13. The CDR3 runs 15 residues. CDR3 loop: CASSLGGTGFGGYTF. The DNA for the CDR3 is TGTGCCAGCAGTCTTGGTGGGACAGGCTTCGGGGGCTACACCTTC.

CDR3 amino acids: CASSQVASGIGQETQYF. The DNA of the CDR3 is TGCGCCAGCAGCCAAGTCGCTAGCGGGATAGGCCAAGAGACCCAGTACTTC. The chain uses TRBV4-1 and TRBJ2-5; 9 bases agree with TRBD2. This CDR3 has 17 amino acids. V shed 1 base, J shed 1 base, and the junction held 7 bases outside the gene matches. In germline, CDR1 is MGHRA, CDR2 YSYEKL.

The gene calls are TRBV19 and TRBJ2-3; TRBD2 matches at 11 bases. CDR3 length equals 17 residues. Trimming at V came to 2 bases and at J to 4 bases, leaving 8 bases not matched to a gene. The germline gives CDR1 LNHDA, CDR2 SQIVND (reference sequence). CDR3 DNA sequence: TGTGCCAGTAGTATAAATCGACTAGCGGGAAATTCAGATACGCAGTATTTT. It codes for CASSINRLAGNSDTQYF.

The genes are TRBV5-1 and TRBJ2-1; 13 nucleotides agree with TRBD2. CDR3 length: 16 amino acids. The V gene's germline CDR1 is SGHRS and CDR2 YFSETQ. Germline trimming cut 4 bases from V and 7 bases from J; bases unmatched to any gene: 8. CDR3 region: CASSGRTSGGQNEQFF. DNA of the CDR3: TGCGCCAGCAGCGGGAGGACTAGCGGGGGTCAGAATGAGCAGTTCTTC.

V and J are TRBV7-3 and TRBJ2-6, with 7 positions matching TRBD1. The CDR3 totals 15 residues. V lost 5 bases, J lost 2 bases, and 3 bases stayed unmatched. Germline-derived CDR1 and CDR2 are SGHTA and FQGTGA. The CDR3 here is CASSKDRAGANVLTF. The CDR3 nucleotides are TGTGCCAGCAGCAAAGACAGGGCTGGGGCCAACGTCCTGACTTTC.

In its sample, this clone was seen once. The rearrangement uses TRBV9 and TRBJ1-2, with D possibly being TRBD1 (6 bases). The CDR3 spans 15 residues. Trimming shortened V by 4 bases and J by 5 bases, and 18 bases separated the two germline ends. In germline, CDR1 is SGDLS, CDR2 YYNGEE. CDR3 DNA: TGTGCCAGCAGCACCCGTGATGGGACAAGGTATGGCTACACCTTC. Protein: CASSTRDGTRYGYTF.

The chain links TRBV2 to TRBJ2-7; weak D call: TRBD1 (5 bases). The CDR3 consists of 12 residues. The V gene's germline CDR1 is SNHLY and CDR2 FYNNEI. V lost 8 bases to trimming and J lost 1 base, with 9 bases between them. CDR3 DNA: TGTGCCAGCGGCAGGGTATCCTACGAGCAGTACTTC. Amino acid sequence: CASGRVSYEQYF.

This chain connects TRBV2 to TRBJ1-4; 11 nucleotides agree with TRBD1. This CDR3 is 16 amino acids long. CDR1 SNHLY and CDR2 FYNNEI come from the germline V gene. V shed 6 bases and J 7 bases; nucleotides not matched to a gene: 10. The CDR3 protein is CASSRTGGSPTEKLFF. In DNA form, the CDR3 reads TGTGCCAGCAGCCGGACAGGGGGCTCGCCTACTGAAAAACTGTTTTTT. The variable domain in full, completed from reference TRBV2 and TRBJ1-4, reads EPEVTQTPSHQVTQMGQEVILRCVPISNHLYFYWYRQILGQKVEFLVSFYNNEISEKSEIFDDQFSVERPDGSNFTLKIRSTKLEDSAMYFCASSRTGGSPTEKLFFGSGTQLSVL.

V usage is TRBV29-1 and J usage is TRBJ1-1, with TRBD1 as a possible D gene (5 bases). Germline loops: CDR1 SQVTM, CDR2 ANQGSEA. The length of the CDR3 is 13 residues. Between the trimmed V and J ends, which lost 4 bases and 5 bases, there was a span of 14 bases. CDR3 region: CSVGHAGPTEAFF. In DNA form, the CDR3 reads TGCAGCGTTGGTCATGCAGGGCCGACTGAAGCTTTCTTT.

CDR3 sequence (DNA): TGCGCCAGCAGCTTGGTCGGGTTTTGGACAGATACGCAGTATTTT. Its protein product is CASSLVGFWTDTQYF. The V call is TRBV5-1, the J call TRBJ2-3; no definite D call. Germline V CDR1 and CDR2: SGHRS, YFSETQ. The CDR3 covers 15 residues. Trimming cost V 0 bases and J 3 bases, with 11 bases left between them. Together with reference TRBV5-1 and TRBJ2-3, the CDR3 gives the full variable domain: KAGVTQTPRYLIKTRGQQVTLSCSPISGHRSVSWYQQTPGQGLQFLFEYFSETQRNKGNFPGRFSGRQFSNSRSEMNVSTLELGDSALYLCASSLVGFWTDTQYFGPGTRLTVL.

The chain combines TRBV5-1 with TRBJ1-2, with TRBD1 matching 9 bases. V lost 0 bases and J lost 6; bases outside the gene matches: 3. CDR1 and CDR2 (germline): SGHRS, YFSETQ. The CDR3 spans 14 residues. The CDR3 DNA is TGCGCCAGCAGCTTGGACAGGGGGCAAGATGGCTACACCTTC. It codes for CASSLDRGQDGYTF.

The chain combines TRBV2 with TRBJ1-2; D unresolved. V lost 4 bases and J 2 bases, leaving 8 bases between the germline ends. There are 13 residues in the CDR3. Germline values: CDR1 SNHLY, CDR2 FYNNEI. As DNA, the CDR3 is TGTGCCAGCAGTGTTGCCAGGAACTATGGCTACACCTTC. Its translation is CASSVARNYGYTF. Full variable domain (remainder filled in from reference TRBV2 and TRBJ1-2): EPEVTQTPSHQVTQMGQEVILRCVPISNHLYFYWYRQILGQKVEFLVSFYNNEISEKSEIFDDQFSVERPDGSNFTLKIRSTKLEDSAMYFCASSVARNYGYTFGSGTRLTVV.

The V gene is TRBV7-6, the J gene TRBJ2-5; weak D call: TRBD1 (6 bases). The CDR3 has 15 amino acids. Germline assignment: CDR1 SGHVS and CDR2 FNYEAQ. The V and J ends lost 3 bases and 5 bases respectively, with 16 bases between them. CDR3 in DNA: TGTGCCAGCAGCTTTTTGGCAGGGGTGGGCGAGACCCAGTACTTC. This encodes CASSFLAGVGETQYF.